These 27 T cell receptor beta chains were all obtained from the same sample, sequenced in a study of blood T cell repertoires in COVID-19. Clones were read by immunoSEQ multiplex PCR, and TCRdb kept only the in-frame ones, dropping some. The data contain 230,000 or so clones, around 82% of them singletons. Specimen: peripheral blood. The receptor set was obtained from a man aged 40-50 years with active or convalescent COVID-19.

The rearrangement links TRBV15 to TRBJ1-4; weak D call: TRBD1 (5 bases). CDR3 length: 14 amino acids. Trimming pared 3 bases from V and 8 bases from J, leaving 13 bases between. Germline V lookup: CDR1 LNHNV, CDR2 YYDKDF (reference sequence). The DNA for the CDR3 is TGTGCCACCAGCAGGCCGGGGGGGGGAGAAAAACTGTTTTTT. It codes for CATSRPGGGEKLFF.

The sample holds a few counts of this clone. The rearrangement links TRBV18 to TRBJ2-7; possibly TRBD1 for D (6 bases). V was shortened by 4 bases and J by 5 bases, with 15 bases between the two germline ends. This CDR3 has 14 amino acids. In germline, CDR1 is KGHSH, CDR2 LQKENI. In DNA, the CDR3 is TGTGCCAGCTCACGCCGCCGGGACACAGACGAGCAGTACTTC. Translating gives CASSRRRDTDEQYF.

This chain connects TRBV5-8 to TRBJ1-2; 8 bases are a match to TRBD1. The CDR3 consists of 14 residues. J lost 7 bases, V lost 1 base, and 6 bases had no gene match. In germline, CDR1 is SGHTS, CDR2 YDEGEE. The CDR3 spells CASSLPGQGSGYTF. CDR3 nucleotides: TGTGCCAGCAGCTTGCCCGGACAGGGTAGTGGCTACACCTTC.

The chain links TRBV19 to TRBJ2-7, with D possibly matching TRBD1 (5 bases). The V and J ends lost 6 bases and 0 bases respectively, with 9 bases between them. CDR1 and CDR2 (germline): LNHDA, SQIVND (reference sequence). There are 13 residues in the CDR3. The CDR3, as DNA: TGTGCCAGTAGGTCGACAGTCTCCTACGAGCAGTACTTC. Translation: CASRSTVSYEQYF.

The CDR3 reads CASRGGSNQPQHF. The CDR3 nucleotides read TGTGCCAGCAGGGGGGGAAGCAATCAGCCCCAGCATTTT. The chain couples TRBV2 to TRBJ1-5; possible D gene TRBD1, 5 bases. CDR1 is SNHLY and CDR2 is FYNNEI in the germline V gene. V lost 6 bases and J 1 base, leaving 7 bases between the germline ends. The CDR3 length is 13 residues.

J is TRBJ1-1 and V is TRBV6-5, with 8 bases matching TRBD1. The CDR3 sequence is 16 residues long. Losses at the gene ends were 2 bases for V and 9 bases for J; bases not matched to a gene: 14. The germline gives CDR1 MNHEY, CDR2 SVGAGI. The CDR3 region has the DNA TGTGCCAGCAGTTACGACCGACAGGGGCGAAGTGCAAAAGCTTTCTTT. Protein product: CASSYDRQGRSAKAFF.

V usage is TRBV11-3 and J usage is TRBJ2-5, with a possible D match to TRBD2 (6 bases). This CDR3 is 12 amino acids long. Germline V CDR1 and CDR2: SGHNT, YENEEA. V was trimmed by 4 bases and J by 7 bases, leaving 10 bases between them. The CDR3 sequence is CASSWTEGTQYF. Written as DNA, the CDR3 is TGTGCCAGCAGCTGGACGGAGGGGACCCAGTACTTC.

The V call is TRBV28, the J call TRBJ1-2, with D perhaps TRBD1 (6 bases). Trimming pared 6 bases from V and 5 bases from J, leaving 19 bases between. Germline loops: CDR1 MDHEN, CDR2 SYDVKM. CDR3 size: 15 residues. The CDR3, as DNA: TGTGCCAGCAGAGACCCCGTAGGGGGAATGTATGGCTACACCTTC. Protein sequence: CASRDPVGGMYGYTF.

The chain carries TRBV29-1 and TRBJ2-1, with 13 bases lining up with TRBD2. The V and J ends lost 3 bases and 7 bases, in that order; junction bases with no gene match: 3. This CDR3 has 14 residues. Looked up from germline, CDR1 is SQVTM and CDR2 is ANQGSEA. DNA for the CDR3: TGCAGCGTTGACGGGACTAGCGGGACAAATGAGCAGTTCTTC. Its translation: CSVDGTSGTNEQFF.

Regarding this clone: The sample contains more than one DNA sequence encoding this CDR3. V is TRBV2 and J is TRBJ2-7; D gene uncertain. V was clipped by 5 bases and J by 1 base, with 3 bases between them. The CDR3 loop spans 11 amino acids. CDR1 and CDR2 from the germline V gene are SNHLY and FYNNEI. CDR3 protein: CASSYSYEQYF. CDR3 DNA: TGTGCCAGCAGTTATTCCTACGAGCAGTACTTC.

The gene calls are TRBV19 and TRBJ1-2; 7 bases map to TRBD1. Germline loops: CDR1 LNHDA, CDR2 SQIVND (reference sequence). CDR3 length: 12 amino acids. V lost 7 bases to trimming and J lost 7 bases; unmatched junction nucleotides: 6. The CDR3 sequence is CASTGTASGYTF. The CDR3 DNA reads TGTGCCAGTACCGGGACAGCGAGTGGCTACACCTTC.

In its sample, this clone was seen once. The chain employs TRBV25-1 and TRBJ1-1, with D unclear. CDR1 MGHDK and CDR2 SYGVNS come from the germline V gene. V lost 6 bases and J 2 bases, leaving 4 bases between the germline ends. This CDR3 is built from 11 residues. The CDR3 DNA sequence: TGTGCCAGCAGCCGTAACACTGAAGCTTTCTTT. Amino acid sequence: CASSRNTEAFF.

The chain carries TRBV4-3 and TRBJ2-7; D ambiguous. Germline CDR1 and CDR2: LGHNA and YSLEER. There are 15 residues in the CDR3. Trimming took off 0 bases at V and 3 bases at J, with 12 bases between the two ends. The DNA for the CDR3 is TGCGCCAGCAGCCAAGAGGGTTCTAGGAACTACGAGCAGTACTTC. This sequence encodes CASSQEGSRNYEQYF.

The V and J genes are TRBV10-3 and TRBJ1-3; D remains ambiguous. Trimming took off 4 bases at V and 0 bases at J, with 10 bases between the two ends. The CDR3 totals 15 residues. Germline assignment: CDR1 ENHRY and CDR2 SYGVKD. The CDR3, as DNA: TGTGCCATCAGTGGAGGAGGCCCCTCTGGAAACACCATATATTTT. This encodes CAISGGGPSGNTIYF.

The chain couples TRBV27 to TRBJ2-7, with 11 nucleotides matching TRBD1. Per the germline V gene, CDR1 is MNHEY and CDR2 is SMNVEV (reference sequence). V trimming: 3 bases; J trimming: 2 bases; junction bases outside the gene matches: 6. This CDR3 comprises 16 residues. The CDR3 sequence is CASSFLPGQGAYEQYF. For the CDR3, the DNA is TGTGCCAGCAGTTTTTTACCGGGACAGGGGGCCTACGAGCAGTACTTC.

The V call is TRBV12-5, the J call TRBJ2-5, with 8 bases identical to TRBD2. Trimming took 4 bases from V and 3 from J; bases not matched to a gene: 10. This CDR3 is 16 amino acids long. Germline CDR1 and CDR2: LGHNT and FRNRAP. CDR3 nucleotide sequence: TGTGCTAGTGGTTCCCCGGCGCGGGGGGTGGAAGAGACCCAGTACTTC. This encodes CASGSPARGVEETQYF. The whole variable domain, remainder taken from reference TRBV12-5 and TRBJ2-5, is DARVTQTPRHKVTEMGQEVTMRCQPILGHNTVFWYRQTMMQGLELLAYFRNRAPLDDSGMPKDRFSAEMPDATLATLKIQPSEPRDSAVYFCASGSPARGVEETQYFGPGTRLLVL.

The chain recombines TRBV3-1 (or the pseudogene TRBV3-2) with TRBJ2-7; 7 nucleotides align to TRBD1. The CDR3 extends over 15 amino acids. V lost 2 bases, J lost 3 bases, and 7 bases stayed unmatched. Looked up from germline, CDR1 is LGHDT and CDR2 is YNNKEL (reference sequence). CDR3 residues: CASSQFAGTDYEQYF. In DNA form, the CDR3 reads TGTGCCAGCAGCCAATTTGCCGGGACAGACTACGAGCAGTACTTC.

V gene TRBV9 combines with J gene TRBJ2-5; TRBD2 matches 9 bases. The CDR3 is 15 residues long. Trimming took 4 bases from V and 5 from J; bases not matched to a gene: 9. Germline-derived CDR1 and CDR2 are SGDLS and YYNGEE. The CDR3 loop reads CASSPTAGGSETQYF. The CDR3 DNA follows: TGTGCCAGCAGCCCCACCGCGGGAGGGAGTGAGACCCAGTACTTC.

This clone occurred a few times. This chain links TRBV30 with TRBJ2-2; D ambiguous. V was cut by 0 bases and J by 1 base, with 6 bases left in between. This CDR3 is 14 amino acids long. The germline V gene has CDR1 GTSNPN and CDR2 SVGIG (reference sequence). CDR3 in amino acids: CAWSVLGNTGELFF. DNA for the CDR3: TGTGCCTGGAGTGTACTCGGGAACACCGGGGAGCTGTTTTTT.

Only one count was recorded for this clone. The chain joins TRBV5-4 to TRBJ2-7; the D gene is possibly TRBD2 (5 bases). Trimming removed 8 bases at V and 4 bases at J, with 22 bases between. From germline, CDR1 is SGHNT and CDR2 YYREEE (reference sequence). This CDR3 is built from 15 residues. This CDR3 is CASSSGIEAIYEQYF. CDR3 DNA: TGTGCCAGTTCTTCCGGGATCGAGGCTATTTACGAGCAGTACTTC.

CDR3 nucleotide sequence: TGCACCAGCAGCACAAGTTCTAGCACAGATACGCAGTATTTT. Translating it yields CTSSTSSSTDTQYF. V and J are TRBV1 and TRBJ2-3; the D call in the table, TRBD1, was not verified against the DNA. TRBV1 is marked as a pseudogene. This CDR3 is built from 14 residues.

The V and J genes are TRBV21-1 and TRBJ2-5; the table's D call, TRBD2, has no DNA check behind it. TRBV21-1 is assigned pseudogene status. There are 13 residues in the CDR3. The CDR3 reads CASSARSTETQYF. CDR3 nucleotides: TGTGCCAGCAGCGCGAGGTCAACGGAGACCCAGTACTTC.

With regard to this clone: A read error may account for a junction end that differs from germline. The J gene is TRBJ2-7, the V gene TRBV7-7, with D maybe TRBD2 (6 bases). CDR3 length: 16 amino acids. Germline-derived CDR1 and CDR2 are SSHAT and FNYEAQ (reference sequence). CDR3 coding DNA: TGTGCTAGCAGCTTTATGCGGGACCGGAAAACCTACGAGCAGTACTTC. Translating it yields CASSFMRDRKTYEQYF.

The chain joins TRBV7-9 to TRBJ1-2, with D possibly TRBD1 on 6 matching bases. This CDR3 spans 13 amino acids. The germline gives CDR1 SEHNR, CDR2 FQNEAQ (reference sequence). The germline V and J ends were trimmed by 4 bases and 6 bases, with 12 bases remaining between them. CDR3 loop: CASSYETGDGYTF. CDR3 coding DNA: TGTGCCAGCAGCTACGAGACAGGTGATGGCTACACCTTC. Full variable domain (remainder filled in from reference TRBV7-9 and TRBJ1-2): DTGVSQNPRHKITKRGQNVTFRCDPISEHNRLYWYRQTLGQGPEFLTYFQNEAQLEKSRLLSDRFSAERPKGSFSTLEIQRTEQGDSAMYLCASSYETGDGYTFGSGTRLTVV.

The chain employs TRBV19 and TRBJ2-2; maybe TRBD2 (5 bases). Germline V lookup: CDR1 LNHDA, CDR2 SQIVND (reference sequence). V was cut by 7 bases and J by 4 bases, with 16 bases left in between. The CDR3 consists of 15 residues. The CDR3 nucleotides read TGTGCCAGTAAGATACTAGGAATGGGCACCGGGGAGCTGTTTTTT. Its protein product is CASKILGMGTGELFF.

The chain is built from TRBV5-1 and TRBJ1-1; 8 positions agree with TRBD1. CDR1 is SGHRS and CDR2 is YFSETQ in the germline V gene. The ends lost 4 bases at V and 2 bases at J; junction bases unmatched: 7. The CDR3 is made up of 15 amino acids. The CDR3 here is CASSIGQGRNTEAFF. CDR3 in DNA: TGCGCCAGCAGCATAGGACAGGGAAGAAACACTGAAGCTTTCTTT.

The V gene is TRBV20-1, the J gene TRBJ1-2; D is uncertain. With 3 bases removed from V and 6 bases from J, the gap between germline ends came to 14 bases. The CDR3 consists of 13 residues. Germline values: CDR1 DFQATT, CDR2 SNEGSKA (reference sequence). The CDR3 spells CSASLLGRDGYTF. Written as DNA, the CDR3 is TGCAGTGCTAGTCTCCTAGGGAGGGATGGCTACACCTTC.